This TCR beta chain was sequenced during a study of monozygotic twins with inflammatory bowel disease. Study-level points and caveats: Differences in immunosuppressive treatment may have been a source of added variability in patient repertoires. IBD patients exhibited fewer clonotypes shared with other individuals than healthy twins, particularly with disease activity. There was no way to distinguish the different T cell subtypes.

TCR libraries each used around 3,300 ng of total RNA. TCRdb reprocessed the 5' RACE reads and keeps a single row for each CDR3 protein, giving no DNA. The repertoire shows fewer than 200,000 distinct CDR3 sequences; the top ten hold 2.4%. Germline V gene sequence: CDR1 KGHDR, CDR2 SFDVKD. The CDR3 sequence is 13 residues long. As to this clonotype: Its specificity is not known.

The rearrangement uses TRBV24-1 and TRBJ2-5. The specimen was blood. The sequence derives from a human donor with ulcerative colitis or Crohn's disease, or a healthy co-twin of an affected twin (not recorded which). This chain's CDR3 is CATMGLNEETQYF.